Sequencing of this T cell receptor beta chain was carried out in a study of cytomegalovirus exposure and HLA in healthy donors. Researchers ran the PCR with 60 Vbeta and 13 Jbeta primers. Sequencing was performed with immunoSEQ multiplex PCR; in TCRdb, only in-frame clones are kept and a portion is missing. This table has about 130,000 clones, 81% appearing once. Germline V gene data show CDR1 as LNHDA and CDR2 as SQIVND (reference sequence). The CDR3 is 14 amino acids. The germline V and J ends were trimmed by 6 bases and 1 base, with 9 bases remaining between them. Sequenced material: PBMCs. The chain joins TRBV19 to TRBJ2-2; maybe TRBD1 (6 bases). This clonotype was sampled from a man between 18 and 35 years old in good health and CMV-seronegative. CDR3 sequence reads: CASRPGQNTGELFF. The DNA of the CDR3 is TGTGCCAGTAGGCCGGGACAGAACACCGGGGAGCTGTTTTTT.